The clone carrying this TCR beta chain was observed a handful of times. The antigen is undetermined. This sample is drawn from a study of cytomegalovirus exposure and HLA in healthy donors. The PCR had 60 Vbeta and 13 Jbeta primers. Profiling relied on immunoSEQ multiplex PCR, and the TCRdb table lists in-frame clones only, not all of them. The sample has some 90,000 clones, roughly 72% seen once; the top ten hold roughly 0.63%. Germline CDR1 and CDR2: LGHNA and YSLEER. The CDR3 extends over 14 amino acids. V lost 4 bases and J lost 9; bases outside the gene matches: 6. Findings of the study overall: Some segments of the V type, notably TRBV6-2 and TRBV6-3, were excluded as indistinguishable. When the data were analyzed later, several of the most significant clusters appeared to be linked to common viral pathogens. The authors confirmed in vitro that a few CMV-associated chains were specific for CMV antigens.

The sequence was obtained from a man aged 25-40 years in good health and CMV-seronegative. The source material was PBMCs. The V gene is TRBV4-3, the J gene TRBJ1-6; 7 nucleotides align to TRBD1. The CDR3 sequence is CASSLTGDRSPLHF. In nucleotides, the CDR3 is TGCGCCAGCAGCCTAACAGGGGATCGTTCACCCCTCCACTTT.